The 20 T cell receptor beta chains below all came from one sample that was sequenced in a study of blood T cells in healthy people across ages. The authors ran a second PCR of about 6 to 12 cycles using a sample-barcoded 5' primer and a J-beta primer mix. From the 5' RACE reads, TCRdb called clonotypes with MiXCR, one entry per CDR3 protein. This repertoire shows 1.5 million to 2 million distinct CDR3 sequences, under 30% found once; its top ten account for 7.7%. Sequencing was carried out using blood. The receptors were sampled from a woman aged 25-40 years in good health.

In its sample, this clonotype was seen a few times. CDR3 nucleotides: TGTGCCAGCAGTACTAGCGGGGGTGCACAATCCCAGTTCTTC. Amino acids: CASSTSGGAQSQFF. V gene TRBV7-9 combines with J gene TRBJ2-1; 11 bases map to TRBD2. V gave up 6 bases and J gave up 13 bases; unmatched junction bases: 11. The germline V gene encodes CDR1 SEHNR and CDR2 FQNEAQ (reference sequence). The CDR3 is 14 residues long.

The chain has TRBV6-5 and TRBJ1-6; unclear D gene. The CDR3 runs 11 residues. Germline CDR1 is MNHEY and CDR2 is SVGAGI. V gave up 6 bases and J gave up 14 bases, with 11 bases separating them. DNA for the CDR3: TGTGCCAGCAGCCCCGGGGAGGCCCTCCACTTT. This sequence encodes CASSPGEALHF.

Written as DNA, the CDR3 is TGTGCCTGGAGGCGGGTAGGGGAGACTCAGTACTTC. It codes for CAWRRVGETQYF. The chain combines TRBV30 with TRBJ2-7; D might be TRBD1 or TRBD2, each matching 5 bases. Germline V CDR1 and CDR2: GTSNPN, SVGIG (reference sequence). The CDR3 runs 12 residues. Trimming shortened V by 3 bases and J by 10 bases, and 16 bases separated the two germline ends. Combining the CDR3 with reference TRBV30 and TRBJ2-7 gives the whole variable domain SQTIHQWPATLVQPVGSPLSLECTVEGTSNPNLYWYRQAAGRGLQLLFYSVGIGQISSEVPQNLSASRPQDRQFILSSKKLLLSDSGFYLCAWRRVGETQYFGPGTRLTVT.

At least ten counts were recorded for this clonotype. The chain links TRBV15 to TRBJ2-1; D is possibly TRBD1 or TRBD2 (6 bases each). Deletions cut 11 bases from V and 8 bases from J, with 13 bases between. CDR1 is LNHNV, CDR2 YYDKDF, per germline (reference sequence). This CDR3 spans 11 amino acids. The chain's CDR3 is CASERGDEQFF. CDR3 nucleotides: TGTGCCTCTGAGAGGGGGGATGAGCAGTTCTTC. The full variable domain, completed using reference TRBV15 and TRBJ2-1, is DAMVIQNPRYQVTQFGKPVTLSCSQTLNHNVMYWYQQKSSQAPKLLFHYYDKDFNNEADTPDNFQSRRPNTSFCFLDIRSPGLGDTAMYLCASERGDEQFFGPGTRLTVL.

V is TRBV7-2 and J is TRBJ1-1; 7 bases align to TRBD1. The CDR3 runs 16 residues. Germline values: CDR1 SGHTA, CDR2 FQGNSA. The J segment lost 3 bases and the V segment lost 5 bases, leaving 12 bases of the junction unmatched. The CDR3 is CASSQDRPDTYTEAFF. DNA for the CDR3: TGTGCCAGCAGCCAGGACAGGCCTGATACGTACACTGAAGCTTTCTTT.

This clonotype was counted at least ten times. The rearrangement uses TRBV25-1 and TRBJ2-4; D unresolved. The V gene lost 0 bases and the J gene lost 9 bases, with 3 bases spanning the gap. Germline V gives CDR1 MGHDK, CDR2 SYGVNS. The CDR3 length is 11 residues. Here the CDR3 reads CASSEYSIQYF. The CDR3 DNA follows: TGTGCCAGCAGTGAATATAGCATTCAGTACTTC.

The chain combines TRBV12-3 or TRBV12-4 with TRBJ2-1; 10 bases align to TRBD2. The length of the CDR3 is 15 residues. The V and J ends lost 0 bases and 9 bases, in that order; junction bases with no gene match: 5. CDR3 sequence (DNA): TGTGCCAGCAGTTTAGCCGGCCTAGCGGGGGCTGAGCAGTTCTTC. Protein: CASSLAGLAGAEQFF.

CDR3 amino acids: CASSYKGQGEKLFF. CDR3 DNA sequence: TGTGCCAGCAGTTATAAGGGACAGGGGGAAAAACTGTTTTTT. The rearrangement uses TRBV6-6 and TRBJ1-4; TRBD1 matches 10 bases. The CDR3 loop spans 14 amino acids. J gave up 8 bases and V 3 bases, and 3 bases lay outside the gene matches. From germline, CDR1 is MNHNY and CDR2 SVGAGI (reference sequence).

This clonotype was seen more than once but under ten times. This rearrangement joins TRBV24-1 to TRBJ1-2; the D is unclear. Deletions cut 9 bases from V and 0 bases from J, with 7 bases between. CDR1 is KGHDR, CDR2 SFDVKD, per germline. The CDR3 covers 12 residues. CDR3 loop: CATSFANYGYTF. CDR3 sequence (DNA): TGTGCCACCTCCTTCGCTAACTATGGCTACACCTTC.

The rearrangement links TRBV29-1 to TRBJ2-3; the D gene could be TRBD1 or TRBD2 (7 bases each). With 4 bases removed from V and 5 bases from J, the gap between germline ends came to 16 bases. The germline gives CDR1 SQVTM, CDR2 ANQGSEA. The CDR3 sequence is 14 residues long. The CDR3 DNA reads as TGCAGCGTTGTAAAAGGGGGCGGGGGAGATACGCAGTATTTT. It yields the protein CSVVKGGGGDTQYF.

Note on this clonotype: One end of the junction is discordant with germline, which a read error may explain. The rearrangement uses TRBV7-9 and TRBJ1-2; D is uncertain. Germline CDR1 and CDR2: SEHNR and FQNEAQ (reference sequence). CDR3 length: 13 amino acids. DNA for the CDR3: TGTGACAGCAGCTTACAGAGGGACTATGGCTACACCTTC. It specifies CDSSLQRDYGYTF.

Comments on this clonotype: A much larger clone is a single base away; this may be a read error. This chain connects TRBV20-1 to TRBJ2-1; 7 bases match TRBD2. The CDR3 covers 14 residues. The trim removed 3 bases at V and 3 bases at J, leaving 5 bases unmatched. CDR1 is DFQATT, CDR2 SNEGSKA, per germline (reference sequence). The CDR3 DNA is TGCAGTGCTAGGCAGTCTAGCGGCTACAATGAGCAGTTCTTC. This sequence encodes CSARQSSGYNEQFF.

This chain connects TRBV7-8 to TRBJ2-7; TRBD2 is a possible D gene (5 bases). Between the trimmed V and J ends, which lost 5 bases and 5 bases, there was a span of 19 bases. Germline CDR1 SGHVS, CDR2 FQNEAQ. The CDR3 loop spans 15 amino acids. This CDR3 reads CASSPRSFRRNEQYF. The CDR3 nucleotides read TGTGCCAGCAGCCCACGGTCTTTTAGGAGGAACGAGCAGTACTTC.

This clonotype was detected only a few times. The chain links TRBV18 to TRBJ1-1; possibly TRBD1 for D (5 bases). The CDR3 runs to 12 residues. The germline V gene encodes CDR1 KGHSH and CDR2 LQKENI. Deletions cut 2 bases from V and 11 bases from J, with 12 bases between. The CDR3 sequence: CASSPRAGVAFF. The CDR3 DNA is TGTGCCAGCTCACCAAGGGCGGGGGTGGCTTTCTTT.

The genes are TRBV12-3 or TRBV12-4 and TRBJ1-1, with TRBD1 as a possible D gene (6 bases). The V and J ends lost 6 bases and 10 bases respectively, with 15 bases between them. The CDR3 consists of 12 residues. Here the CDR3 DNA reads TGTGCCAGCAGAAAGGGGGGGCTCGTAGCTTTCTTT. This encodes CASRKGGLVAFF.

The sample holds a few counts of this clonotype. The genes are TRBV7-8 and TRBJ1-1; no clear D. Germline-derived CDR1 and CDR2 are SGHVS and FQNEAQ. The CDR3 spans 14 residues. Trimming stripped 5 bases from V and 1 base from J, with 11 bases between. CDR3 coding DNA: TGTGCCAGCAGCGTCTCTTCCACGAACACTGAAGCTTTCTTT. Protein sequence: CASSVSSTNTEAFF.

This clonotype appeared a single time. This chain connects TRBV27 to TRBJ2-6, with D perhaps being TRBD1 or TRBD2 (5 bases each). The CDR3 runs 15 residues. V shed 2 bases and J shed 3 bases, with 8 bases lying between them. Germline-derived CDR1 and CDR2 are MNHEY and SMNVEV (reference sequence). Here the CDR3 reads CASSLGGFGANVLTF. CDR3 DNA sequence: TGTGCCAGCAGTTTAGGGGGATTTGGGGCCAACGTCCTGACTTTC.

V and J are TRBV20-1 and TRBJ1-1; tentative D call: TRBD1 (5 bases). CDR3 length: 11 residues. Germline CDR1 and CDR2: DFQATT and SNEGSKA (reference sequence). With 6 bases removed from V and 5 bases from J, the gap between germline ends came to 10 bases. CDR3 nucleotides: TGCAGTGCGGGGGTGGGGACTGAAGCTTTCTTT. It is translated as CSAGVGTEAFF.

This clonotype has a count of ten or more. One junction end disagrees with the germline gene, perhaps due to a read error. The V and J genes are TRBV5-1 and TRBJ1-5; D is ambiguous. CDR1 is SGHRS, CDR2 YFSETQ, per germline. The CDR3 covers 13 residues. The CDR3 DNA sequence: TGTGCCAGCAGCTTGGATTTAGGCCAGCCCCAGCATTTT. Residues: CASSLDLGQPQHF.

This sequence joins TRBV7-3 and TRBJ2-7, with 8 bases lining up with TRBD2. Germline values: CDR1 SGHTA, CDR2 FQGTGA. CDR3 length: 12 amino acids. V shed 6 bases and J 7 bases; nucleotides not matched to a gene: 5. The CDR3 bases are TGTGCCAGCAGTGCCGGGGGGGCAGAGCAGTACTTC. As protein: CASSAGGAEQYF.